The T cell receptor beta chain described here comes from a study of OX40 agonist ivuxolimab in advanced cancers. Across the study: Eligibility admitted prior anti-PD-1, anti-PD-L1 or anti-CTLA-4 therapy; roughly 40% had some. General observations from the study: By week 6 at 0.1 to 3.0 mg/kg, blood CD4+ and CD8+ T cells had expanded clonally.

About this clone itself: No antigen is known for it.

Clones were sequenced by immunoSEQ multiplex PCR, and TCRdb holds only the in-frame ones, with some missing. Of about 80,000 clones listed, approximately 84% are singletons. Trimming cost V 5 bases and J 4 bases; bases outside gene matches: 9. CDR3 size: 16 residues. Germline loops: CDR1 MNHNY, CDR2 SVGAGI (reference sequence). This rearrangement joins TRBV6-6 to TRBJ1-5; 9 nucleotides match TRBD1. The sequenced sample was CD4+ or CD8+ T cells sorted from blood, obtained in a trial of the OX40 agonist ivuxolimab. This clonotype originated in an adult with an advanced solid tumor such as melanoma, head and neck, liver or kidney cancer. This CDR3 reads CASSTMSGTGNQPQHF. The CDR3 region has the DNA TGTGCCAGCAGTACCATGTCCGGGACAGGGAATCAGCCCCAGCATTTT.